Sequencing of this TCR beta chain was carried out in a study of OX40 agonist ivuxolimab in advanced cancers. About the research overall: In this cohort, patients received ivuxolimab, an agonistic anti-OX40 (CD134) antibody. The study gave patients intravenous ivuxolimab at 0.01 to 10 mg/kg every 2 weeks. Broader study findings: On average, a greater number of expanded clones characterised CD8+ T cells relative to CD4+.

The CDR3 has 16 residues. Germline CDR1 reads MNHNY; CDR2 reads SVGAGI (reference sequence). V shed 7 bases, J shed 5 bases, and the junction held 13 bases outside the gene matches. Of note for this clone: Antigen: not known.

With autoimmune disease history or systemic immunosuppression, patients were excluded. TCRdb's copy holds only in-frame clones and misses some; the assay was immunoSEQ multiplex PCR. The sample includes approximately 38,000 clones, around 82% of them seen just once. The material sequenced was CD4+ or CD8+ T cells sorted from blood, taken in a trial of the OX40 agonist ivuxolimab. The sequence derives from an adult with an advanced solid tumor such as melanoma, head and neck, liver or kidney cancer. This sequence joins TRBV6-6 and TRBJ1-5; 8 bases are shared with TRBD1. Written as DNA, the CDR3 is TGTGCCAGCACCGAAGGGCCAGGGGGCAGCGATCAGCCCCAGCATTTT. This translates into CASTEGPGGSDQPQHF.